This is a list of T cell receptor beta chains from one sample in a study of T-cell reconstitution after alpha-beta-depleted transplantation in children. TCRdb re-derived calls from the PCR reads in MiXCR, one entry per CDR3 protein. The sample shows fewer than 200,000 distinct CDR3 sequences, around 7% of them seen only once. Sample: PBMCs from the stem cell graft donor, taken from the stem cell graft. The receptor source for this set is a human donor who donated a stem cell graft to a child with Wiskott-Aldrich syndrome. CDR3s include the opening cysteine and the closing phenylalanine or tryptophan. D genes are given only for firm matches. A clone size is listed for some rows: how often the clone was seen (once, few, many), or a class if it is expanded.

clone_size	d_call	v_call	j_call	cdr3_aa	cdr3_nt
many	TRBD1	TRBV7-2	TRBJ1-2	CASSLVQAGGYGYTF	TGTGCCAGCAGCTTAGTGCAAGCAGGGGGTTATGGCTACACCTTC
-	-	TRBV3-1	TRBJ2-3	CASSIRPDTDTQYF	TGTGCCAGCAGCATACGGCCCGACACAGATACGCAGTATTTT
-	-	TRBV5-6	TRBJ1-5	CASSFWGNQPQHF	TGTGCCAGCAGCTTTTGGGGAAATCAGCCCCAGCATTTT
many	-	TRBV3-1	TRBJ1-1	CASSQGWGSEAFF	TGTGCCAGCAGCCAAGGATGGGGCTCTGAAGCTTTCTTT
many	-	TRBV20-1	TRBJ1-2	CSARAESGVGYTF	TGCAGTGCTAGAGCCGAATCAGGGGTTGGCTACACCTTC
many	-	TRBV7-9	TRBJ2-3	CASSFVVGDGDTQYF	TGTGCCAGCAGCTTCGTAGTGGGCGATGGAGATACGCAGTATTTT
-	-	TRBV3-1	TRBJ1-3	CARSPRTSGNTIYF	TGTGCCAGAAGCCCCCGGACCTCTGGAAACACCATATATTTT
few	-	TRBV5-1	TRBJ1-4	CASSLSFATNEKLFF	TGCGCCAGCAGCTTGTCATTTGCAACTAATGAAAAACTGTTTTTT
few	TRBD2	TRBV18	TRBJ2-5	CASSPTSVETQYF	TGTGCCAGCTCACCTACTAGCGTGGAGACCCAGTACTTC
many	TRBD1	TRBV7-2	TRBJ2-1	CASSWDRGRFGEQFF	TGTGCCAGCAGTTGGGACAGGGGGCGATTCGGTGAGCAGTTCTTC
few	TRBD1	TRBV18	TRBJ2-7	CASSPGQESSYEQYF	TGTGCCAGCTCACCCGGACAGGAGAGCTCCTACGAGCAGTACTTC
many	TRBD1	TRBV4-3	TRBJ1-2	CASSQGTANYGYTF	TGCGCCAGCAGCCAGGGGACAGCTAACTATGGCTACACCTTC
many	-	TRBV21-1	TRBJ1-2	CASSFRTGGGWGYTF	TGTGCCAGCAGCTTTCGGACAGGGGGCGGTTGGGGCTACACCTTC
-	-	TRBV11-3	TRBJ2-1	CATTNLTRRVNEQFF	TGTGCCACGACGAACCTAACTAGGAGGGTTAATGAGCAGTTCTTC
few	TRBD1	TRBV7-9	TRBJ2-3	CASSLDTGTGGPYTQYF	TGTGCCAGCAGCTTAGACACCGGGACAGGGGGCCCGTATACGCAGTATTTT
many	-	TRBV20-1	TRBJ1-1	CSARDRALEAFF	TGCAGTGCTAGAGACAGGGCTCTGGAAGCTTTCTTT
many	-	TRBV5-1	TRBJ1-1	CASSLKGGNTEAFF	TGCGCCAGCAGCTTGAAGGGAGGGAACACTGAAGCTTTCTTT
-	-	TRBV20-1	TRBJ2-5	CSARDTPKETQYF	TGCAGTGCTAGAGATACTCCTAAAGAGACCCAGTACTTC
many	-	TRBV24-1	TRBJ2-7	CATSDPTDPYEQYF	TGTGCCACCAGTGATCCGACGGACCCCTACGAGCAGTACTTC
many	-	TRBV7-8	TRBJ1-6	CASSTIQGVDSPLHF	TGTGCCAGCAGCACTATTCAGGGAGTAGATTCACCCCTCCACTTT
many	TRBD1	TRBV12-3/TRBV12-4	TRBJ2-1	CASRNRGDNEQFF	TGTGCCAGCAGAAACAGGGGCGACAATGAGCAGTTCTTC
-	-	TRBV5-5	TRBJ1-5	CASSLAGDPRDQPQHF	TGTGCCAGCAGCTTGGCTGGGGACCCACGGGATCAGCCCCAGCATTTT
few	TRBD1	TRBV11-3	TRBJ2-2	CASSRSGTGGTGELFF	TGTGCCAGCAGTCGCTCTGGGACAGGGGGAACCGGGGAGCTGTTTTTT
many	-	TRBV20-1	TRBJ1-2	CSASSTANYGYTF	TGCAGTGCTAGCTCCACAGCTAACTATGGCTACACCTTC
many	-	TRBV27	TRBJ2-2	CASSLFARSANTGELFF	TGTGCCAGCAGCCTATTTGCCAGGAGCGCGAACACCGGGGAGCTGTTTTTT
many	-	TRBV5-1	TRBJ1-4	CASSLLPVSEKLFF	TGCGCCAGCAGCTTGTTGCCGGTTAGTGAAAAACTGTTTTTT
many	-	TRBV29-1	TRBJ2-5	CSVDRAGPETQYF	TGCAGCGTTGATAGAGCCGGCCCGGAGACCCAGTACTTC
-	-	TRBV7-2	TRBJ1-2	CASTLEGLGNGYTF	TGTGCCAGCACCCTAGAGGGCCTCGGCAATGGCTACACCTTC
many	-	TRBV2	TRBJ2-1	CASTTLNEQFF	TGTGCCAGCACAACTCTAAATGAGCAGTTCTTC
many	TRBD2	TRBV20-1	TRBJ2-3	CSAGTPSGRPTDTQYF	TGCAGTGCTGGAACTCCTAGCGGGAGACCCACAGATACGCAGTATTTT
many	-	TRBV12-3/TRBV12-4	TRBJ2-3	CASSLARPYTQYF	TGTGCCAGCAGTTTAGCGCGTCCATATACGCAGTATTTT
many	-	TRBV25-1	TRBJ1-1	CASSAGQAEAFF	TGTGCCAGCAGTGCGGGACAAGCTGAAGCTTTCTTT
few	TRBD1	TRBV19	TRBJ2-1	CASSIRGGTGLYNEQFF	TGTGCCAGTAGTATTAGGGGGGGGACAGGGCTATACAATGAGCAGTTCTTC
-	-	TRBV20-1	TRBJ2-3	CSALRGATDTQYF	TGCAGTGCATTGAGGGGGGCCACAGATACGCAGTATTTT
many	-	TRBV29-1	TRBJ2-7	CSVEGGDTGPYYEQYF	TGCAGCGTTGAAGGGGGTGATACAGGACCTTATTACGAGCAGTACTTC
many	-	TRBV7-2	TRBJ1-5	CASSLGRANQPQHF	TGTGCCAGCAGCCTAGGACGGGCAAATCAGCCCCAGCATTTT
few	-	TRBV7-9	TRBJ2-2	CASSTRVTGELFF	TGTGCCAGCAGCACCAGGGTTACCGGGGAGCTGTTTTTT
-	TRBD1	TRBV10-3	TRBJ1-2	CAISDRGQGEGYTF	TGTGCCATCAGTGATCGCGGACAGGGAGAGGGCTACACCTTC
many	-	TRBV20-1	TRBJ1-4	CSARSAGATNEKLFF	TGCAGTGCTAGATCGGCAGGGGCCACTAATGAAAAACTGTTTTTT
few	TRBD2	TRBV7-2	TRBJ2-5	CASSFLRSGGETQYF	TGTGCCAGCAGCTTTCTCAGATCCGGGGGGGAGACCCAGTACTTC
many	TRBD2	TRBV10-3	TRBJ2-1	CAISDVAGEREQFF	TGTGCCATCAGTGATGTTGCGGGAGAAAGAGAGCAGTTCTTC
many	-	TRBV5-1	TRBJ2-1	CASSLVTGASQFF	TGCGCCAGCAGCTTGGTAACCGGGGCCTCGCAGTTCTTC
many	TRBD2	TRBV10-2	TRBJ2-5	CASSVLASQETQYF	TGCGCCAGCAGTGTACTAGCGAGCCAAGAGACCCAGTACTTC
few	-	TRBV25-1	TRBJ1-3	CASSEPGGQGENTIYF	TGTGCCAGCAGTGAACCCGGGGGGCAGGGTGAAAACACCATATATTTT
many	-	TRBV12-3/TRBV12-4	TRBJ1-2	CASSTTDNYGYTF	TGTGCCAGCAGTACAACAGATAACTATGGCTACACCTTC
many	TRBD1	TRBV12-3/TRBV12-4	TRBJ1-2	CASSGTGPRGYTF	TGTGCCAGCAGTGGGACAGGGCCCCGGGGCTACACCTTC
-	-	TRBV12-3/TRBV12-4	TRBJ2-5	CASRSGVLYQETQYF	TGTGCCAGCCGATCAGGGGTCTTGTACCAAGAGACCCAGTACTTC
many	-	TRBV12-3/TRBV12-4	TRBJ1-2	CASSYRVSRKGYTF	TGTGCCAGCAGTTACAGGGTCTCGCGGAAAGGCTACACCTTC
-	TRBD2	TRBV6-1	TRBJ2-7	CASTGQSSGSFWQYF	TGTGCCAGCACCGGACAGAGTAGCGGGAGTTTCTGGCAGTACTTC
many	-	TRBV12-3/TRBV12-4	TRBJ2-7	CASTLSPRGWGAEQYF	TGTGCCAGCACCCTCTCCCCCCGGGGTTGGGGAGCCGAGCAGTACTTC
many	-	TRBV7-2	TRBJ1-1	CASSFVQGNTEAFF	TGTGCCAGCAGCTTCGTACAGGGGAACACTGAAGCTTTCTTT
many	-	TRBV6-2/TRBV6-3	TRBJ1-1	CASMGGTEAFF	TGTGCCAGCATGGGAGGCACTGAAGCTTTCTTT